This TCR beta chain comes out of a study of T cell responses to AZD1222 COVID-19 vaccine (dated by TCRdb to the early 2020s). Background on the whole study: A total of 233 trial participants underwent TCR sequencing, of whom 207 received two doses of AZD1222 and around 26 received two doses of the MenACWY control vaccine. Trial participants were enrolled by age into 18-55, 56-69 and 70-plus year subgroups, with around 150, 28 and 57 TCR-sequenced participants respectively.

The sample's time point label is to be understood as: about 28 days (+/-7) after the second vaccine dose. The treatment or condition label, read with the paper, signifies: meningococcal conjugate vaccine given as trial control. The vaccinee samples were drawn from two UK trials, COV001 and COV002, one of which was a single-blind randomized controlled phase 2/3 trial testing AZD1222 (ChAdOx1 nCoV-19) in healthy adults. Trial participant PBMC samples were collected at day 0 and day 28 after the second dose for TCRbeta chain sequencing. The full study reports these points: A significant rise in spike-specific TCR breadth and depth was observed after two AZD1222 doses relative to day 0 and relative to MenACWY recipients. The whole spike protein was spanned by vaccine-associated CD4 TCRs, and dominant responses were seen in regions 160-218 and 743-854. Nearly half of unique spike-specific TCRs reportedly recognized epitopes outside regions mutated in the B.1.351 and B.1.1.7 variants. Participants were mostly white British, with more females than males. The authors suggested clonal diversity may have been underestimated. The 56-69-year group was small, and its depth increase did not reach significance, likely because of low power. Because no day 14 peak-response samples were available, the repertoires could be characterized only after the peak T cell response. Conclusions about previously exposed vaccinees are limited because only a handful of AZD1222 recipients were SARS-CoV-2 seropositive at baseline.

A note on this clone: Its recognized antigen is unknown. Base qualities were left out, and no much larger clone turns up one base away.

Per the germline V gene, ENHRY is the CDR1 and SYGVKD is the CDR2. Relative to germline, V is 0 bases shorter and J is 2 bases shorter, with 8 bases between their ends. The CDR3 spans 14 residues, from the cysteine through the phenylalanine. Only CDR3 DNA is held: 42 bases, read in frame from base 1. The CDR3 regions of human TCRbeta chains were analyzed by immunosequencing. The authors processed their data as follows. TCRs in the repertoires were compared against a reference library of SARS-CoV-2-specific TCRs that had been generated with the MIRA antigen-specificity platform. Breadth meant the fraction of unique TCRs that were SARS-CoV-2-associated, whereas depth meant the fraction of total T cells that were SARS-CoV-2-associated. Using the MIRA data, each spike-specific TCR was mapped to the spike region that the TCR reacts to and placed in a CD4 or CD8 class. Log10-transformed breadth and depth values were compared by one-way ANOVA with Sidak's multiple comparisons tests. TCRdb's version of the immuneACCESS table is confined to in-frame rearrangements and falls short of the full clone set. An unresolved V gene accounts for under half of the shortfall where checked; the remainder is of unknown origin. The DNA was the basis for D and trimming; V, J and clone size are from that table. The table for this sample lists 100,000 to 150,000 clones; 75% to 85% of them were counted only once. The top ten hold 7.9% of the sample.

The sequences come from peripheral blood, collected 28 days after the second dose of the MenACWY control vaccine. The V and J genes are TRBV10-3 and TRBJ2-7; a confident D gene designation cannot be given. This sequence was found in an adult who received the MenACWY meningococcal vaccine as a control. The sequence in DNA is TGTGCCATCAGTGAGTCGAGTCCTACCTACGAGCAGTACTTC. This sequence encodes CAISESSPTYEQYF.